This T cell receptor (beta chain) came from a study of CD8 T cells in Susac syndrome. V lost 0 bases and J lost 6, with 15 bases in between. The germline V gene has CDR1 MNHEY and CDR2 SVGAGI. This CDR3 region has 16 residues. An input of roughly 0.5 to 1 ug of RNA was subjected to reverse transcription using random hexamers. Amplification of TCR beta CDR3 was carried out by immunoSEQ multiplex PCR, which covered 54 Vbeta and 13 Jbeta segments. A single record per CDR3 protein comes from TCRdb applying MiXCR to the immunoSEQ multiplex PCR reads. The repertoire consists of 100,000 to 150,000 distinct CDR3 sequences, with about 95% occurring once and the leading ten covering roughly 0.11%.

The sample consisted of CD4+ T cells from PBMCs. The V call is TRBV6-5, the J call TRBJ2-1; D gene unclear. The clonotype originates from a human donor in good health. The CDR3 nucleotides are TGTGCCAGCAGTTACTCCTACCTTCCCACCGGCAATGAGCAGTTCTTC. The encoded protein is CASSYSYLPTGNEQFF.